Many counts were recorded for the clone carrying this T cell receptor beta chain. Its antigen is not identified. The sample originates from a study of Graves' ophthalmopathy and Graves' hyperthyroidism. Study-wide results and limits: Blood was where most expanded thyroid clonotypes above 0.001 frequency also turned up.

Hyperthyroidism qualified as stable when ophthalmopathy did not develop within 18 months of follow-up. Recruitment covered hyperthyroidism patients aged 18 to 65 whose new diagnosis was of under 2 months' duration. Amplified TCR beta CDR3 regions were obtained using RNA transcripts as template. Second-round multiplex PCR followed a first-round RT-PCR using HTBI primers. In TCRdb, the multiplex PCR reads were re-called with MiXCR into one record per CDR3 protein. In the table there are around 400,000 distinct CDR3 sequences, roughly 21% of which are singletons. Input material: peripheral blood. The source is a woman aged 18 to 35 with stable Graves' hyperthyroidism.

CDR3 bases: TGTGCCAGCAGCTTAGGGGTCCGGGGGGGCGAGCAGTACTTC. Its translation is CASSLGVRGGEQYF. The rearrangement uses TRBV7-2 and TRBJ2-7; 8 bases agree with TRBD2. Trimming removed 1 base from V and 6 bases from J; junction bases left unmatched: 5. The CDR3 totals 14 residues. Per germline, CDR1 SGHTA and CDR2 FQGNSA.